Following are 26 T cell receptor beta chains from one sample sequenced in a study of tumor-infiltrating lymphocytes in primary liver carcinoma. Co-extraction yielded RNA and DNA from 20-30 mg of unsorted bulk tissue. The input was approximately 500 ng total RNA; TCR beta cDNA was made from it with a constant-region primer. Three-round nested multiplex PCR performed with slightly modified ARM-PCR produced the TCR beta libraries. The study ran its first two PCR rounds for approximately 10 cycles each, using TRBV1-TRBV30 forward primers and a C-beta reverse primer. TCRdb re-called the multiplex PCR reads with MiXCR, one entry per CDR3 protein. The table records about 120,000 distinct CDR3 sequences, under 70% of them present only once. The source material was tumor-adjacent normal liver tissue. These receptors all come from a woman aged 60-70 years with primary liver carcinoma and hepatitis B virus infection.

Remarks on this clonotype: At one of its ends the junction is not consistent with the germline gene, which may arise from a read error. V usage is TRBV29-1 and J usage is TRBJ2-5; the D gene is possibly TRBD1 (5 bases). The CDR3 runs to 17 residues. Germline CDR1 SQVTM, CDR2 ANQGSEA. The CDR3, as DNA: TGCAGCGTTATCCTCGGCGCGAGCCACCAGGGCCAAGAGACCCAGTATTTC. Encoded protein: CSVILGASHQGQETQYF.

This clonotype was picked up many times. CDR3 in DNA: TGTGCCAGCAGGGACAGGTTGTATGGCTACACCTTC. Translated: CASRDRLYGYTF. The chain links TRBV12-3 or TRBV12-4 to TRBJ1-2; 7 bases align to TRBD1. The CDR3 is made up of 12 amino acids. With 6 bases clipped from V and 5 bases from J, the junction kept 3 bases outside the gene matches.

Regarding this clonotype: The conserved final phenylalanine or tryptophan is absent from the CDR3, which likely points to a read error. V usage is TRBV7-2 and J usage is TRBJ2-3; D remains ambiguous. The CDR3 is 13 amino acids. CDR1 is SGHTA and CDR2 is FQGNSA in the germline V gene. Trimming took 2 bases from V and 3 from J, leaving 6 bases between them. The CDR3 coding sequence is TGTGCCAGCAGCTTAAAACGAACAGATACGCAGTATTCT. It translates to CASSLKRTDTQYS.

Comment on this clonotype: The junction does not match germline at one end; this may be a read error. The chain is built from TRBV11-2 and TRBJ2-1; the D is unclear. Germline-derived CDR1 and CDR2 are SGHAT and FQNNGV. The CDR3 extends over 17 amino acids. CDR3 residues: CTSSFTPLRSSFNEHFF. The CDR3 nucleotides read TGTACCAGCAGCTTTACCCCACTGAGGAGCTCCTTCAATGAGCACTTCTTC. The full variable domain, its missing parts supplied by reference TRBV11-2 and TRBJ2-1, is EAGVAQSPRYKIIEKRQSVAFWCNPISGHATLYWYQQILGQGPKLLIQFQNNGVVDDSQLPKDRFSAERLKGVDSTLKIQPAKLEDSAVYLCTSSFTPLRSSFNEHFFGPGTRLTVL.

Concerning this clonotype itself: One junction end disagrees with the germline gene, perhaps due to a read error. The genes are TRBV13 and TRBJ2-3, with 9 bases that match TRBD2. CDR3 length: 18 amino acids. Looked up from germline, CDR1 is PRHDT and CDR2 is FYEKMQ (reference sequence). The CDR3 bases are TGTGCCAGCAGTTTAGCTGGGGCTAGCGGGATTCGCACAGATACGCAGTATTTT. This sequence encodes CASSLAGASGIRTDTQYF.

In its sample, this clonotype was seen many times. The V call is TRBV29-1, the J call TRBJ2-7, with D possibly TRBD2 on 7 matching bases. Germline V gene sequence: CDR1 SQVTM, CDR2 ANQGSEA. Trimming took off 7 bases at V and 5 bases at J, with 15 bases between the two ends. The CDR3 consists of 12 residues. The CDR3 coding sequence is TGCAGCGCTGGCCCGGGGGGCGACGAGCAGTACTTC. This codes for CSAGPGGDEQYF.

This clonotype counts as medium-sized. The J gene is TRBJ1-1, the V gene TRBV11-2; 7 bases match TRBD1. The V gene end was trimmed by 5 bases and the J gene end by 1 base; junction bases not matched to a gene: 19. Germline values: CDR1 SGHAT, CDR2 FQNNGV. This CDR3 spans 19 amino acids. The CDR3 bases are TGTGCCAGCAGCCGTGATTTGACAGGGATGAGGAGGGCGAACACTGAAGCTTTCTTT. Translation gives CASSRDLTGMRRANTEAFF.

The genes are TRBV18 and TRBJ1-1; weak D call: TRBD1 (6 bases). The CDR3 totals 15 residues. Between the trimmed V and J ends, which lost 3 bases and 0 bases, there was a span of 11 bases. Germline values: CDR1 KGHSH, CDR2 LQKENI. CDR3 nucleotides: TGTGCCAGCTCACCGACAGGTTCTATGAACACTGAAGCTTTCTTT. This gives the protein CASSPTGSMNTEAFF.

Points on this clonotype: A much larger clone lies one base from this, so it may be a read error. V and J are TRBV28 and TRBJ1-2, with 9 bases lining up with TRBD1. CDR1 is MDHEN and CDR2 is SYDVKM in the germline V gene. This CDR3 is built from 14 residues. After removal of 11 bases from V and 3 bases from J, the junction contained 10 bases not matched to a gene. The CDR3 nucleotides are TGTGCCGGCAATCGACAGGGGGAAGACTATGGCTACACCTTC. Translated: CAGNRQGEDYGYTF.

This clonotype was observed a few times. A clone one base away is much larger, so this may be a read error. Since the CDR3 does not end with the conserved phenylalanine or tryptophan, this likely comes from a read error. The V call is TRBV10-3, the J call TRBJ2-5, with D perhaps matching TRBD2 (7 bases). The V gene lost 4 bases and the J gene lost 1 base, with 10 bases spanning the gap. This CDR3 has 14 amino acids. CDR1 is ENHRY, CDR2 SYGVKD, per germline. The CDR3, as DNA: TGTGCCATCAGTGGGGGGGGGCTCCAAGAGACCCAGTACTCC. This translates into CAISGGGLQETQYS.

The V call is TRBV12-3 or TRBV12-4, the J call TRBJ2-3; D is unclear. Trimming shortened V by 5 bases and J by 9 bases, and 9 bases separated the two germline ends. The CDR3 totals 11 residues. In nucleotides, the CDR3 is TGTGCCAGCAGTCTTACAAACACGCAGTATTTT. Encoded protein: CASSLTNTQYF.

The chain links TRBV11-3 to TRBJ1-5, with D uncertain. The CDR3 has 13 residues. Trimming took 9 bases from V and 7 from J, leaving 16 bases between them. CDR1 is SGHNT, CDR2 YENEEA, per germline. The CDR3, as DNA: TGTGCCAGTATGCTATCCAGGAGCCAGCCCCAGCATTTT. Translating it yields CASMLSRSQPQHF.

This chain uses TRBV20-1 with TRBJ2-3; no clear D gene. V was pared by 5 bases and J by 2 bases, with 11 bases between. Germline V gives CDR1 DFQATT, CDR2 SNEGSKA (reference sequence). CDR3 length: 13 residues. CDR3: CSAFRLFTDTQYF. In DNA, the CDR3 is TGCAGTGCTTTCCGACTGTTCACAGATACGCAGTATTTT.

The chain recombines TRBV11-2 with TRBJ2-3, with unresolved D. V was clipped by 11 bases and J by 6 bases, with 15 bases between them. This CDR3 contains 12 residues. Germline CDR1 reads SGHAT; CDR2 reads FQNNGV. CDR3 loop: CAANPWADTQYF. The CDR3, as DNA: TGTGCCGCCAACCCCTGGGCGGATACGCAGTATTTT.

Details on this clonotype: A much larger clone is a single base away; this may be a read error. The chain recombines TRBV30 with TRBJ1-4; 8 bases align to TRBD1. This CDR3 spans 15 amino acids. CDR1 is GTSNPN and CDR2 is SVGIG in the germline V gene (reference sequence). Trimming at V came to 8 bases and at J to 8 bases, leaving 16 bases not matched to a gene. The CDR3 region has the DNA TGTGCCAGTGCAGGGGGCATCGTCTCAGGGGAAAAACTGTTTTTT. This gives the protein CASAGGIVSGEKLFF. The entire variable domain, with the rest obtained from reference TRBV30 and TRBJ1-4, is as follows: SQTIHQWPATLVQPVGSPLSLECTVEGTSNPNLYWYRQAAGRGLQLLFYSVGIGQISSEVPQNLSASRPQDRQFILSSKKLLLSDSGFYLCASAGGIVSGEKLFFGSGTQLSVL.

For this clonotype: The germline gene is not matched at one end of the junction; a read error may be the cause. J is TRBJ2-2 and V is TRBV11-1; the D gene is possibly TRBD2 (5 bases). The CDR3 spans 14 residues. The germline V gene encodes CDR1 SGHAT and CDR2 FQDESV (reference sequence). This CDR3 is CASRPNLDTGELVF. The CDR3 DNA is TGTGCGAGCAGACCGAACCTTGACACCGGGGAGCTGGTTTTT.

As to this clonotype: This could be a read error, since a much larger clone is one nucleotide away. This chain uses TRBV12-3 or TRBV12-4 with TRBJ2-3, with D hard to call. The CDR3 loop spans 11 amino acids. The CDR3 reads CVSSLEDTQYF. The CDR3 DNA follows: TGTGTCAGCAGTTTAGAAGATACGCAGTATTTT.

As to this clonotype: One end of the junction does not line up with germline, which may come from a read error. The chain has TRBV6-1 and TRBJ2-7; 9 positions match TRBD2. The CDR3 loop spans 12 amino acids. The germline V gene has CDR1 MNHNS and CDR2 SASEGT. The CDR3, as DNA: TGTGCCAGAAGTGGGGCTAGCGGGGCACCCCTCTTC. This sequence encodes CARSGASGAPLF.

This clonotype was seen at least ten times. In DNA form, the CDR3 reads TGTGCCTGGGTAGGAGGAGGGGTTCAAGATACGCAGTATTTT. Its translation: CAWVGGGVQDTQYF. The V and J genes are TRBV30 and TRBJ2-3; D is possibly TRBD2 (6 bases). CDR1 and CDR2 (germline): GTSNPN, SVGIG (reference sequence). CDR3 length: 14 amino acids. V shed 5 bases and J shed 5 bases, with 17 bases lying between them.

This clonotype was found a few times. V usage is TRBV20-1 and J usage is TRBJ2-7; 10 bases line up with TRBD2. V lost 3 bases to trimming and J lost 5 bases; unmatched junction nucleotides: 10. CDR3 size: 15 residues. The germline gives CDR1 DFQATT, CDR2 SNEGSKA (reference sequence). CDR3 DNA: TGCAGTGCTAGTTCTAGCGGGAGTGTATTCCACGAGCAGTACTTC. Its protein product is CSASSSGSVFHEQYF.

This clonotype was counted ten times or more. The V gene is TRBV12-3 or TRBV12-4, the J gene TRBJ1-1; a possible D gene is TRBD1 (5 bases). The germline V and J ends were trimmed by 3 bases and 0 bases, with 8 bases remaining between them. The CDR3 runs 14 residues. The CDR3 nucleotides read TGTGCCAGCAGTTTGGCAGGGCTGAACACTGAAGCTTTCTTT. The encoded protein is CASSLAGLNTEAFF.

Comments on this clonotype: Possible read error: a much larger clone is one base away. The rearrangement joins TRBV28 to TRBJ1-1; D call uncertain. Germline assignment: CDR1 MDHEN and CDR2 SYDVKM. This CDR3 contains 14 residues. The V gene lost 6 bases and the J gene lost 0 bases, with 11 bases spanning the gap. The CDR3 DNA reads as TGTGCCAGCAGCTCAGGAACGCTGAACACTGAAGCTTTCTTT. As protein: CASSSGTLNTEAFF.

About this clonotype: This sequence may be a read error, since a much larger clone differs from it by one base. This rearrangement joins TRBV7-8 to TRBJ2-1; D might be TRBD1 (6 bases). Looked up from germline, CDR1 is SGHVS and CDR2 is FQNEAQ. This CDR3 has 15 amino acids. The CDR3 sequence is CTSSLGQTSYNEQFF. DNA for the CDR3: TGTACCAGCAGCTTAGGACAGACCTCCTACAATGAGCAGTTCTTC.

Ten or more counts support this clonotype. The rearrangement links TRBV12-3 or TRBV12-4 to TRBJ2-7; D could derive from TRBD1 or TRBD2 (5 bases each). Trimming shortened V by 7 bases and J by 2 bases, and 21 bases separated the two germline ends. The CDR3 is 16 amino acids. The CDR3: CASTSLGRATTYEQYF. The CDR3 coding sequence is TGTGCCAGCACCTCGTTGGGGCGGGCTACGACCTACGAGCAGTACTTC.

As for this clonotype: No conserved phenylalanine or tryptophan is present at the end of the CDR3, so a read error is the likely explanation. The V gene is TRBV12-3 or TRBV12-4, the J gene TRBJ1-5; tentatively, D is TRBD1 (5 bases). This CDR3 has 16 residues. This CDR3 is CASSLTGVGGNRPQHL. The CDR3 DNA follows: TGTGCCAGCAGTTTGACGGGGGTGGGAGGGAATCGGCCCCAGCATTTA.

Concerning this clonotype: An end of the junction differs from the germline gene, which may be a read error. The gene calls are TRBV6-5 and TRBJ2-7, with D uncertain. The CDR3 loop spans 14 amino acids. Per germline, CDR1 MNHEY and CDR2 SVGAGI. The CDR3 sequence: CASSLIWGGYEQYF. The CDR3 DNA sequence: TGCGCCAGCAGCCTGATTTGGGGTGGGTACGAGCAGTACTTC.